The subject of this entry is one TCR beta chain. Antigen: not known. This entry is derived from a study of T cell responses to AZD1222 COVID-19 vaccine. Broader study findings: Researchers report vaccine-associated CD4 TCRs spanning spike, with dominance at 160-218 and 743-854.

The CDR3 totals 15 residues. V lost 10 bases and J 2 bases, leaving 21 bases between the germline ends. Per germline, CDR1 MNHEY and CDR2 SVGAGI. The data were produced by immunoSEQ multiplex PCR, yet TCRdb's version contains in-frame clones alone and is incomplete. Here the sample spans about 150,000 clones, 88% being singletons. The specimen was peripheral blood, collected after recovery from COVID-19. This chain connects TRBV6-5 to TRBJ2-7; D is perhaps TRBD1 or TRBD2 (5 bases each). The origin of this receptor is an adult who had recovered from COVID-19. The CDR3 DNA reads TGTGCCACCTCCAGAGGGCAGGGCAAAGCCTACGAGCAGTACTTC. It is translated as CATSRGQGKAYEQYF.